Below are 29 T cell receptor beta chains sequenced from a single sample in a study of graft-versus-host responses after intestinal transplantation. Clones were sequenced by immunoSEQ multiplex PCR, and TCRdb holds only the in-frame ones, with some missing. The sample shows under 90,000 clones, around 90% of them seen only once. The antigens of these receptors remain unknown. Sequencing used unstimulated CD8+ T cells sorted from spleen or lymph node cells, obtained before transplant. The receptors stem from a human donor who was the organ donor for an intestinal transplant.

The chain has TRBV15 and TRBJ1-2, with D tentatively TRBD1 (5 bases). Germline V lookup: CDR1 LNHNV, CDR2 YYDKDF (reference sequence). V was trimmed by 0 bases and J by 4 bases, leaving 12 bases between them. This CDR3 is 15 amino acids long. CDR3 residues: CATSRDNRGGYGYTF. In nucleotides, the CDR3 is TGTGCCACCAGCAGAGATAATAGGGGTGGCTATGGCTACACCTTC.

The V and J genes are TRBV4-2 and TRBJ1-2; tentatively, D is TRBD1 (5 bases). V lost 0 bases to trimming and J lost 4 bases, with 15 bases between them. The CDR3 spans 16 residues. CDR1 and CDR2 (germline): LGHNA, YNFKEQ. The CDR3 region is CASSQDGQGFPYGYTF. In DNA form, the CDR3 reads TGTGCCAGCAGCCAAGACGGGCAGGGATTTCCCTATGGCTACACCTTC.

V gene TRBV13 combines with J gene TRBJ2-3; the match to TRBD2 covers 9 bases. The CDR3 runs 15 residues. The ends lost 0 bases at V and 5 bases at J; junction bases unmatched: 3. CDR1 and CDR2 (germline): PRHDT, FYEKMQ (reference sequence). The CDR3 DNA sequence: TGTGCCAGCAGCTTAGGGCGGGGGGGAGGAGATACGCAGTATTTT. This gives the protein CASSLGRGGGDTQYF. Full variable domain (remainder filled in from reference TRBV13 and TRBJ2-3): AAGVIQSPRHLIKEKRETATLKCYPIPRHDTVYWYQQGPGQDPQFLISFYEKMQSDKGSIPDRFSAQQFSDYHSELNMSSLELGDSALYFCASSLGRGGGDTQYFGPGTRLTVL.

V usage is TRBV28 and J usage is TRBJ2-5; the D is unclear. In germline, CDR1 is MDHEN, CDR2 SYDVKM. The CDR3 is 11 residues long. V gave up 6 bases and J gave up 4 bases, with 6 bases separating them. CDR3 sequence: CASSPRETQYF. The DNA of the CDR3 is TGTGCCAGCAGCCCCCGAGAGACCCAGTACTTC.

The chain joins TRBV4-2 to TRBJ1-2, with TRBD1 as a possible D gene (5 bases). Germline-derived CDR1 and CDR2 are LGHNA and YNFKEQ. CDR3 length equals 15 residues. Trimming left V 3 bases short and J 1 base short, with 12 bases between. The CDR3 reads CASSQGRGLNYGYTF. Here the CDR3 DNA reads TGTGCCAGCAGCCAGGGGCGGGGACTTAACTATGGCTACACCTTC.

The chain employs TRBV10-3 and TRBJ1-6, with D tentatively TRBD1 (5 bases). The germline V and J ends were trimmed by 3 bases and 13 bases, with 10 bases remaining between them. Germline V gene sequence: CDR1 ENHRY, CDR2 SYGVKD. CDR3 size: 12 residues. CDR3 amino acids: CAISENAGPLHF. The CDR3 DNA reads TGTGCCATCAGTGAAAATGCAGGGCCCCTCCACTTT.

The chain joins TRBV11-2 to TRBJ2-4, with D perhaps matching TRBD1 (6 bases). V lost 4 bases and J 2 bases, leaving 15 bases between the germline ends. Germline-derived CDR1 and CDR2 are SGHAT and FQNNGV. The CDR3 is made up of 16 amino acids. The CDR3 region has the DNA TGTGCCAGCAGCTCGACTGCAGGGGAATCCAAAAACATTCAGTACTTC. Translation gives CASSSTAGESKNIQYF.

The gene calls are TRBV28 and TRBJ1-1; D is unresolved. With 3 bases removed from V and 8 bases from J, the gap between germline ends came to 10 bases. The CDR3 extends over 12 amino acids. CDR1 is MDHEN and CDR2 is SYDVKM in the germline V gene. In nucleotides, the CDR3 is TGTGCCAGCAGTTTGGATCGAGGGGAAGCTTTCTTT. The encoded protein is CASSLDRGEAFF.

This sequence joins TRBV7-2 and TRBJ2-3; 15 bases agree with TRBD2. V shed 3 bases and J 0 bases; nucleotides not matched to a gene: 7. Germline lookup yields CDR1 SGHTA and CDR2 FQGNSA. This CDR3 has 19 residues. CDR3 sequence (DNA): TGTGCCAGCAGCTTCGGGACTAGCGGGGGGTACACTAGCACAGATACGCAGTATTTT. This codes for CASSFGTSGGYTSTDTQYF.

Comments on this clone: Sequence at one end of the junction differs from germline and may be a read error. This chain uses TRBV25-1 with TRBJ2-6; D possibly corresponds to TRBD2 (6 bases). CDR1 and CDR2 from the germline V gene are MGHDK and SYGVNS. The CDR3 covers 18 residues. The CDR3 protein is CASSSRLELDKSGQRPDF. As DNA, the CDR3 is TGTGCCAGCAGTAGCCGACTAGAACTGGACAAGTCGGGCCAACGTCCTGATTTC.

V usage is TRBV7-9 and J usage is TRBJ1-2, with D perhaps matching TRBD1 (5 bases). This CDR3 region has 17 residues. The V end was cut by 4 bases, the J end by 2 bases, with 20 bases between. The germline V gene encodes CDR1 SEHNR and CDR2 FQNEAQ (reference sequence). As DNA, the CDR3 is TGTGCCAGCAGCTCGATGACAGACCGCATTAGGAACTATGGCTACACCTTC. This gives the protein CASSSMTDRIRNYGYTF.

The gene calls are TRBV5-4 and TRBJ1-1, with TRBD1 matching over 7 bases. Germline trimming cut 4 bases from V and 3 bases from J; bases unmatched to any gene: 3. This CDR3 has 13 residues. Germline V CDR1 and CDR2: SGHNT, YYREEE (reference sequence). CDR3 protein: CASSQGVDTEAFF. The CDR3 DNA is TGTGCCAGCAGCCAGGGGGTAGACACTGAAGCTTTCTTT.

The chain joins TRBV11-2 to TRBJ1-2, with no clear D. The CDR3 contains 14 residues. V was trimmed by 0 bases and J by 2 bases, leaving 7 bases between them. Germline lookup yields CDR1 SGHAT and CDR2 FQNNGV. The CDR3 DNA is TGTGCCAGCAGCTTAGATGCGGGGAACTATGGCTACACCTTC. This translates into CASSLDAGNYGYTF.

The chain links TRBV13 to TRBJ2-1; 11 bases are a match to TRBD2. J was trimmed by 5 bases and V by 5 bases; bases with no gene match: 5. The length of the CDR3 is 15 residues. CDR1 is PRHDT, CDR2 FYEKMQ, per germline (reference sequence). CDR3 nucleotide sequence: TGTGCCAGCAGCGTCGGGACTAGCGGAAACAATGAGCAGTTCTTC. It encodes CASSVGTSGNNEQFF.

The V gene is TRBV28, the J gene TRBJ2-7, with 8 bases identical to TRBD2. V was pared by 5 bases and J by 1 base, with 10 bases of the junction left unmatched. CDR1 is MDHEN, CDR2 SYDVKM, per germline. The CDR3 is made up of 16 amino acids. In nucleotides, the CDR3 is TGTGCCAGCAGTCCACGAATAGCGGGGTTATCCTACGAGCAGTACGTC. Its translation is CASSPRIAGLSYEQYV.

The chain is built from TRBV4-3 and TRBJ2-5; 7 bases are a match to TRBD2. Unmatched junction bases numbered 7, after V lost 1 base and J lost 5 bases. The CDR3 length is 15 residues. CDR1 is LGHNA, CDR2 YSLEER, per germline. CDR3 nucleotide sequence: TGCGCCAGCAGCCAAGGACGTTACGGGAGGGAGACCCAGTACTTC. It encodes CASSQGRYGRETQYF.

The J gene is TRBJ2-2, the V gene TRBV2; 12 bases map to TRBD1. CDR3 length equals 21 residues. The V gene end was trimmed by 4 bases and the J gene end by 0 bases; junction bases not matched to a gene: 15. Germline CDR1 and CDR2: SNHLY and FYNNEI. CDR3 loop: CASSVSLVGTGGRANTGELFF. CDR3 in DNA: TGTGCCAGCAGTGTGTCTCTCGTAGGGACAGGGGGCAGGGCGAACACCGGGGAGCTGTTTTTT.

The V and J genes are TRBV13 and TRBJ2-1; 7 bases fit TRBD2. V lost 5 bases, J lost 8 bases, and 3 bases stayed unmatched. Germline assignment: CDR1 PRHDT and CDR2 FYEKMQ (reference sequence). This CDR3 spans 12 amino acids. CDR3 protein: CASSPGRDEQFF. The CDR3 nucleotides are TGTGCCAGCAGCCCTGGGAGGGATGAGCAGTTCTTC.

In DNA, the CDR3 is TGCGCCAGCAGCCAAGACCTGTACCAAGAGACCCAGTACTTC. This gives the protein CASSQDLYQETQYF. V and J are TRBV4-1 and TRBJ2-5; D is undetermined. This CDR3 is built from 14 residues. Trimming stripped 0 bases from V and 0 bases from J, with 5 bases between. Germline V lookup: CDR1 MGHRA, CDR2 YSYEKL.

The chain couples TRBV28 to TRBJ1-2; the match to TRBD1 covers 7 bases. The CDR3 totals 15 residues. The ends lost 6 bases at V and 5 bases at J; junction bases unmatched: 12. In germline, CDR1 is MDHEN, CDR2 SYDVKM. DNA for the CDR3: TGTGCCAGCAGATACGTAGGGACAGACGTTTATGGCTACACCTTC. The encoded protein is CASRYVGTDVYGYTF.

The V gene is TRBV7-6, the J gene TRBJ2-2; TRBD2 agrees at 8 bases. Germline V gene lookup returns CDR1 SGHVS and CDR2 FNYEAQ. The V and J ends lost 2 bases and 5 bases, in that order; junction bases with no gene match: 7. The CDR3 length is 16 residues. CDR3 in amino acids: CASSLHLAGGTGELFF. The CDR3, as DNA: TGTGCCAGCAGCTTACACTTGGCGGGGGGAACCGGGGAGCTGTTTTTT.

The chain links TRBV7-2 to TRBJ2-5, with unresolved D. The germline V gene has CDR1 SGHTA and CDR2 FQGNSA. V gave up 1 base and J gave up 1 base, with 10 bases separating them. CDR3 size: 15 residues. The CDR3 DNA reads TGTGCCAGCAGCTTAGGGGCAGCTATCCAAGAGACCCAGTACTTC. It is translated as CASSLGAAIQETQYF.

The J gene is TRBJ2-5, the V gene TRBV10-3; 8 bases are a match to TRBD2. This CDR3 has 13 residues. Germline values: CDR1 ENHRY, CDR2 SYGVKD. V was pared by 5 bases and J by 5 bases, with 4 bases of the junction left unmatched. CDR3 loop: CAISPGGEETQYF. The CDR3 DNA reads as TGTGCCATCAGTCCCGGGGGGGAGGAGACCCAGTACTTC.

V is TRBV5-6 and J is TRBJ1-2; the D gene is possibly TRBD1 (5 bases). Between the trimmed V and J ends, which lost 4 bases and 2 bases, there was a span of 21 bases. Germline V CDR1 and CDR2: SGHDT, YYEEEE. CDR3 length: 17 amino acids. DNA for the CDR3: TGTGCCAGCAGCCCCCACCCCCGGCGGACAAGGAACTATGGCTACACCTTC. Amino acids: CASSPHPRRTRNYGYTF.

V and J are TRBV19 and TRBJ1-1; D gene uncertain. The V end lost 2 bases, the J end lost 3 bases, and 7 bases lay between the germline ends. The CDR3 spans 13 residues. CDR1 and CDR2 (germline): LNHDA, SQIVND (reference sequence). The CDR3 DNA reads as TGTGCCAGTAGTATAACAGCCCACACTGAAGCTTTCTTT. Translated, it gives CASSITAHTEAFF.

The rearrangement links TRBV5-8 to TRBJ1-2, with D hard to call. The CDR3 length is 13 residues. Germline V gene data show CDR1 as SGHTS and CDR2 as YDEGEE. Trimming shortened V by 2 bases and J by 4 bases, and 9 bases separated the two germline ends. DNA of the CDR3: TGTGCCAGCAGCTTTACCGGTGGCTATGGCTACACCTTC. Its protein product is CASSFTGGYGYTF.

The chain couples TRBV11-2 to TRBJ2-7, with D tentatively TRBD1 (6 bases). The CDR3 is 14 amino acids. The V gene's germline CDR1 is SGHAT and CDR2 FQNNGV. The ends were cut back, 5 bases at V and 5 bases at J, with 16 bases in the middle. The CDR3 region has the DNA TGTGCCAGCAGCCTTGGAACAGGGTCGAACGAGCAGTACGTC. It specifies CASSLGTGSNEQYV.

Notes on this clone: The junction and the germline gene differ at one end; a read error may be behind it. V and J are TRBV19 and TRBJ1-2, with D perhaps matching TRBD1 (6 bases). CDR1 is LNHDA, CDR2 SQIVND, per germline (reference sequence). The CDR3 totals 13 residues. The DNA for the CDR3 is TGTGCCAGTAGTATGGGGGGGCAGTTCGCTACGGCCTTC. Its protein product is CASSMGGQFATAF.

The V and J genes are TRBV6-5 and TRBJ1-2; 7 nucleotides align to TRBD1. V trimming: 5 bases; J trimming: 2 bases; junction bases outside the gene matches: 5. CDR3 length equals 14 residues. Germline CDR1 reads MNHEY; CDR2 reads SVGAGI. The CDR3 spells CASSGIQGNYGYTF. The CDR3 region has the DNA TGTGCCAGCAGTGGAATACAGGGGAACTATGGCTACACCTTC.